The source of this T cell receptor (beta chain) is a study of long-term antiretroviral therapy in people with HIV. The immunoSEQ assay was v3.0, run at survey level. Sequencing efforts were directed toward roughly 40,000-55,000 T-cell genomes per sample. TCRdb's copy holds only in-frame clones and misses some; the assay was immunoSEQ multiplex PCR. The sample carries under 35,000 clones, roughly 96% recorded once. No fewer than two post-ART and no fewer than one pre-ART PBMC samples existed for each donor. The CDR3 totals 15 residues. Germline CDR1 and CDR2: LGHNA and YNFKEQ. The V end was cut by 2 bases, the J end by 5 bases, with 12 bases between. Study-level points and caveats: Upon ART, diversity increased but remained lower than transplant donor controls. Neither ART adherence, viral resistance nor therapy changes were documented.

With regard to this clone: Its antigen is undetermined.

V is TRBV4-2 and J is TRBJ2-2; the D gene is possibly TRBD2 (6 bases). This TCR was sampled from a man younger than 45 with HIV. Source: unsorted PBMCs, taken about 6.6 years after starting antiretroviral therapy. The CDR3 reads CASSQWAGLTGELFF. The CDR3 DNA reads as TGTGCCAGCAGCCAATGGGCGGGATTGACCGGGGAGCTGTTTTTT.